The clone carrying this TCR beta chain was found a few times. The antigen remains undetermined. The entry originates in a study of T-cell memory formation after mild COVID-19. Across the whole study: Clusters were largely donor specific.

From 5'RACE with constant-segment primers came TCR alpha and TCR beta cDNA libraries that carried sample barcodes and UMIs. TCRdb ran MiXCR on the 5' RACE reads and lists one entry per CDR3 protein. The sample consists of 350,000 to 550,000 distinct CDR3 sequences, about 20% of them appearing once. Study results and limitations: Second-wave clones reaching peak frequency on day 37 lacked confirmed SARS-CoV-2 specificity.

This CDR3 is built from 14 residues. The ends lost 3 bases at V and 6 bases at J; junction bases unmatched: 4. Germline CDR1 is ENHRY and CDR2 is SYGVKD. This chain connects TRBV10-3 to TRBJ2-2, with 7 bases identical to TRBD1. Sequenced: PBMCs or a T cell subset sorted from them (not recorded which). The origin of this receptor is a man in his late teens or twenties who had mild COVID-19 (a few samples of this study predate the infection). Cell type and time point are not known. CDR3 sequence: CAISDYGTAGELFF. The CDR3 bases are TGTGCCATCAGTGACTACGGGACAGCCGGGGAGCTGTTTTTT.